Following are 16 T cell receptor beta chains from one sample sequenced in a study of T cell responses to AZD1222 COVID-19 vaccine. TCRdb's table, derived via immunoSEQ multiplex PCR, lists solely in-frame clones and lacks some. The table records about 160,000 clones, over 75% of them present only once. Sequences were derived from peripheral blood, sampled 28 days after the second AZD1222 dose. The receptor source for this set is an adult who received the AZD1222 COVID-19 vaccine.

A remark on this clone: This may be a read error, as it is one base from a much larger clone. Different DNA sequences within this sample yield the same CDR3. The V and J genes are TRBV19 and TRBJ2-7, with D uncertain. Germline loops: CDR1 LNHDA, CDR2 SQIVND (reference sequence). V was trimmed by 3 bases and J by 4 bases, leaving 4 bases between them. The CDR3 totals 11 residues. The CDR3 nucleotides read TGTGCCAGTAGTATCGGGTACGAGCAGTACTTC. Translation gives CASSIGYEQYF.

This clone occurred once. The rearrangement uses TRBV27 and TRBJ2-7; either TRBD1 or TRBD2 may supply D (5 bases each). CDR1 MNHEY and CDR2 SMNVEV come from the germline V gene (reference sequence). V was pared by 6 bases and J by 2 bases, with 14 bases between. The CDR3 spans 14 residues. This CDR3 is CASSPGRTTYEQYF. CDR3 coding DNA: TGTGCCAGCAGCCCGGGACGGACGACCTACGAGCAGTACTTC.

This clone was observed a few times. The chain has TRBV6-5 and TRBJ1-5; no firm D call. V lost 8 bases and J 7 bases, leaving 18 bases between the germline ends. Germline values: CDR1 MNHEY, CDR2 SVGAGI. This CDR3 contains 14 residues. CDR3 bases: TGTGCCAGCGATGACAAGGCCCCTCCGCAGCCCCAGCATTTT. Protein product: CASDDKAPPQPQHF.

This clone was counted only a few times. V gene TRBV30 combines with J gene TRBJ1-2, with D perhaps TRBD1 (6 bases). Germline V gene lookup returns CDR1 GTSNPN and CDR2 SVGIG (reference sequence). The ends were cut back, 2 bases at V and 8 bases at J, with 12 bases in the middle. The CDR3 has 12 residues. DNA for the CDR3: TGTGCCTGGAGTTTGGGGGGCTGGGGCTACACCTTC. Translated, it gives CAWSLGGWGYTF. Combining the CDR3 with reference TRBV30 and TRBJ1-2 gives the whole variable domain SQTIHQWPATLVQPVGSPLSLECTVEGTSNPNLYWYRQAAGRGLQLLFYSVGIGQISSEVPQNLSASRPQDRQFILSSKKLLLSDSGFYLCAWSLGGWGYTFGSGTRLTVV.

The V call is TRBV5-4, the J call TRBJ2-1; TRBD2 matches 7 bases. Trimming removed 4 bases from V and 0 bases from J; junction bases left unmatched: 7. This CDR3 is built from 16 residues. Germline V gives CDR1 SGHNT, CDR2 YYREEE (reference sequence). The CDR3 here is CASSPKRGSSYNEQFF. Written as DNA, the CDR3 is TGTGCCAGCAGCCCGAAGCGGGGAAGCTCCTACAATGAGCAGTTCTTC.

A single count supports this clone. The chain joins TRBV27 to TRBJ2-6; D unclear. The CDR3 sequence is 13 residues long. Trimming took 3 bases from V and 3 from J, leaving 3 bases between them. Germline V gene sequence: CDR1 MNHEY, CDR2 SMNVEV (reference sequence). In DNA, the CDR3 is TGTGCCAGCAGTTTTGTTGGGGCCAACGTCCTGACTTTC. Its protein product is CASSFVGANVLTF.

This clone came up a few times. V and J are TRBV25-1 and TRBJ2-1; 10 nucleotides agree with TRBD1. After removal of 7 bases from V and 5 bases from J, the junction contained 11 bases not matched to a gene. The CDR3 totals 16 residues. The germline gives CDR1 MGHDK, CDR2 SYGVNS. This chain's CDR3 is CASTSDRGLNHNEQFF. CDR3 DNA sequence: TGTGCCAGCACGTCCGACAGGGGGCTGAACCACAATGAGCAGTTCTTC.

This rearrangement joins TRBV4-1 to TRBJ2-7; D possibly corresponds to TRBD2 (5 bases). The CDR3 length is 13 residues. CDR1 is MGHRA and CDR2 is YSYEKL in the germline V gene. Trimming left V 0 bases short and J 6 bases short, with 9 bases between. The CDR3 loop is CASSQEVEGEQYF. In nucleotides, the CDR3 is TGCGCCAGCAGCCAAGAAGTTGAGGGCGAGCAGTACTTC.

The V and J genes are TRBV4-3 and TRBJ2-7; 8 bases map to TRBD1. J lost 6 bases, V lost 2 bases, and 3 bases had no gene match. The germline gives CDR1 LGHNA, CDR2 YSLEER. The CDR3 length is 13 residues. The CDR3 DNA is TGCGCCAGCAGCCAACGACAGGGGAGCGAGCAGTACTTC. It codes for CASSQRQGSEQYF.

V usage is TRBV9 and J usage is TRBJ2-1; the D gene could be TRBD1 or TRBD2 (5 bases each). Trimming left V 0 bases short and J 8 bases short, with 6 bases between. The CDR3 runs to 12 residues. The V gene's germline CDR1 is SGDLS and CDR2 YYNGEE. The CDR3 sequence is CASSVVGDEQFF. CDR3 DNA: TGTGCCAGCAGCGTAGTGGGGGATGAGCAGTTCTTC. Full variable domain (rest looked up from reference TRBV9 and TRBJ2-1): DSGVTQTPKHLITATGQRVTLRCSPRSGDLSVYWYQQSLDQGLQFLIQYYNGEERAKGNILERFSAQQFPDLHSELNLSSLELGDSALYFCASSVVGDEQFFGPGTRLTVL.

The chain carries TRBV5-6 and TRBJ1-2; D gene ambiguous. The CDR3 loop spans 14 amino acids. Germline-derived CDR1 and CDR2 are SGHDT and YYEEEE. V was pared by 0 bases and J by 4 bases, with 10 bases between. CDR3 loop: CASSLGGFLYGYTF. In nucleotides, the CDR3 is TGTGCCAGCAGCTTGGGAGGGTTCCTCTATGGCTACACCTTC.

This chain links TRBV19 with TRBJ2-7; D may be TRBD1 (5 bases). With 5 bases removed from V and 3 bases from J, the gap between germline ends came to 11 bases. The CDR3 spans 13 residues. Germline-derived CDR1 and CDR2 are LNHDA and SQIVND (reference sequence). The CDR3 loop is CASSLTDNYEQYF. In DNA form, the CDR3 reads TGTGCCAGTAGTCTAACGGACAACTACGAGCAGTACTTC.

J is TRBJ1-2 and V is TRBV30; 7 bases fit TRBD1. This CDR3 comprises 14 residues. V was clipped by 3 bases and J by 1 base; unmatched bases: 5. The V gene's germline CDR1 is GTSNPN and CDR2 SVGIG (reference sequence). The CDR3 DNA reads as TGTGCCTGGAGCCCAGGGGGATTTAACTATGGCTACACCTTC. This codes for CAWSPGGFNYGYTF.

This clone has just a few counts. Since the CDR3 does not end with the conserved phenylalanine or tryptophan, this likely comes from a read error. It is unclear where the CDR3 begins or ends on the DNA, so no DNA is shown, and the CDR3 is as TCRdb lists it. The chain combines TRBV7-9 with TRBJ1-3. The CDR3 spans 13 amino acids, including both terminal residues. Germline V gene lookup returns CDR1 SEHNR and CDR2 FQNEAQ (reference sequence). The CDR3: CASSLALLETPYY.

The J gene is TRBJ2-2, the V gene TRBV6-1; 7 nucleotides line up with TRBD1. Germline CDR1 and CDR2: MNHNS and SASEGT. The CDR3 runs to 15 residues. V was pared by 5 bases and J by 1 base, with 4 bases of the junction left unmatched. CDR3 DNA sequence: TGTGCCAGCAGTAATGACAGGGAGAACACCGGGGAGCTGTTTTTT. Translated, it gives CASSNDRENTGELFF.

This sequence joins TRBV11-3 and TRBJ1-3; no definite D call. Trimming pared 4 bases from V and 1 base from J, leaving 5 bases between. The germline CDR1 and CDR2 sequences are SGHNT and YENEEA. The CDR3 is 13 residues long. The CDR3 sequence is CASSSTSGNTIYF. CDR3 sequence (DNA): TGTGCCAGCAGCTCAACATCTGGAAACACCATATATTTT.